The present entry profiles one T cell receptor (beta chain) with its context. These data come from a study of blood T cells in healthy people across ages. Study summary: Template switching picked up about one barcoded beta molecule for each two T cells.

The CDR3 has 19 residues. V shed 3 bases, J shed 6 bases, and the junction held 14 bases outside the gene matches. CDR1 and CDR2 from the germline V gene are MGHRA and YSYEKL. Primed by a sample-barcoded 5' primer and a J-beta primer mix, a second PCR proceeded for 7 to 11 cycles. Each CDR3 protein gets one entry after TCRdb re-called the 5' RACE reads with MiXCR. This table has about 1,400,000 distinct CDR3 sequences, 42% appearing once. This chain connects TRBV4-1 to TRBJ2-1; 13 bases line up with TRBD2. The source of this sequence is a woman between 18 and 30 years old in good health. The sample was blood. This CDR3 reads CASSHRTSGGPTGINEQFF. The CDR3 nucleotides read TGCGCCAGCAGCCACCGGACTAGCGGGGGCCCGACGGGGATCAATGAGCAGTTCTTC.